This TCR beta chain was retrieved from a study of T-cell memory formation after mild COVID-19. Background on the study: TCR clusters were mostly donor specific. Study outcomes and limitations: The study detected some responding clones in pre-infection memory, suggesting cross-reactive memory joined. The study found balanced CD4/CD8 in clones contracting day 15 to 85 and a CD4+ lean in later expanders.

This clonotype has at least ten counts. The antigen remains unidentified. The CDR3 loop spans 13 amino acids. The germline V gene has CDR1 SGHRS and CDR2 YFSETQ. V gave up 2 bases and J gave up 6 bases; unmatched junction bases: 1. Constant-segment primers and 5'RACE yielded cDNA libraries for TCR alpha and TCR beta, each carrying sample barcodes and UMIs. TCRdb redid the calling of the 5' RACE reads with MiXCR, one entry per CDR3 protein. The sample holds approximately 340,000 distinct CDR3 sequences, more than 15% seen once. This sequence was found in a man aged 18 to 29 who had mild COVID-19 (a few samples of this study predate the infection). Cell type and time point are not known. The sequenced material came from PBMCs or a T cell subset sorted from them (not recorded which). The J gene is TRBJ2-7, the V gene TRBV5-1, with TRBD1 matching over 11 bases. The CDR3 DNA is TGCGCCAGCAGCTTTGGGACAGGGGGCGAGCAGTACGTC. This codes for CASSFGTGGEQYV.